This is a list of T cell receptor beta chains from one sample in a study of shared clonotypes between healthy human individuals. Using immunoSEQ multiplex PCR, the repertoire was profiled, and TCRdb retains in-frame clones only, with some absent. The profile covers 450,000 to 650,000 clones, with about 80% appearing a single time and about 11% taken by the ten largest. The sample was PBMCs. The receptors originated from a woman aged 40 to 50 in good health. Some clones in this sample may be carry-over from other donors' samples. CDR3s leave out the opening cysteine and the closing phenylalanine or tryptophan.

ASSLVEGGNEQF	TRBV7-8	TRBJ2-1
ASSSSRANEKLF	TRBV6-5	TRBJ1-4
ASSLAGADTEAF	TRBV5-1	TRBJ1-1
ASSPLGYEQY	TRBV28	TRBJ2-7
ASSLREGEQF	TRBV7-3	TRBJ2-1
ASSADPRQGSGETQY	TRBV6-4	TRBJ2-5
ASSHWGKYEQY	TRBV14	TRBJ2-7
ASSPYLLAAGSYNEQF	TRBV18	TRBJ2-1
SVEEWSDTQY	TRBV29-1	TRBJ2-3
ASSPTGEGNGYT	TRBV18	TRBJ1-2
ASSWFPRVLSSYNEQF	TRBV7-2	TRBJ2-1